One T cell receptor (beta chain) is described in this entry. This sample was taken from a study of blood T cell repertoires in COVID-19. CDR1 is KGHDR, CDR2 SFDVKD, per germline. The V gene end was trimmed by 5 bases and the J gene end by 4 bases; junction bases not matched to a gene: 6. CDR3 length: 14 residues. Some clones are missing from TCRdb's copy, which holds only in-frame ones; the method was immunoSEQ multiplex PCR. The data contain fewer than 350,000 clones, approximately 91% of them singletons. Sequencing was carried out using PBMCs or T cells enriched from blood (not recorded which). The chain carries TRBV24-1 and TRBJ2-7, with TRBD2 matching 8 bases. The clonotype originates from a woman in her thirties who had recovered from COVID-19. DNA for the CDR3: TGTGCCACCAGTGGAGCGGGGGACCCATACGAGCAGTACTTC. It encodes CATSGAGDPYEQYF.